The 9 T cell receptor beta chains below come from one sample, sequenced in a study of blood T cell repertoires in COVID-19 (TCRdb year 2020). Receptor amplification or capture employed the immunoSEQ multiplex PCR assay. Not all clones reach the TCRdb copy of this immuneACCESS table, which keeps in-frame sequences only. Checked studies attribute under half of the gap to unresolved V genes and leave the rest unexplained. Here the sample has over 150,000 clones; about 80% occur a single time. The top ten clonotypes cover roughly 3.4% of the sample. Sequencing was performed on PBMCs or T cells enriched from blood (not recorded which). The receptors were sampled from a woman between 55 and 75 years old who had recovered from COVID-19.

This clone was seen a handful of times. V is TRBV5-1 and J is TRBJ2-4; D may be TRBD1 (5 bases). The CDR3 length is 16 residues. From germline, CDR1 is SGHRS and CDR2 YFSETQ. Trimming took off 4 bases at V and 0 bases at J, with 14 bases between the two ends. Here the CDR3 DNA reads TGCGCCAGCAGCCCCTGGGGCTTACAAGCCAAAAACATTCAGTACTTC. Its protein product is CASSPWGLQAKNIQYF.

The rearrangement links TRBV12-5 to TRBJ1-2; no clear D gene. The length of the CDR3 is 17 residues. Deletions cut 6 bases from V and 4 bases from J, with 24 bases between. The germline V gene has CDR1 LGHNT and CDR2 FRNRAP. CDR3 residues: CASGPSSTFTRTYGYTF. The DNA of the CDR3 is TGTGCTAGTGGCCCGAGTTCAACGTTTACCCGCACCTATGGCTACACCTTC.

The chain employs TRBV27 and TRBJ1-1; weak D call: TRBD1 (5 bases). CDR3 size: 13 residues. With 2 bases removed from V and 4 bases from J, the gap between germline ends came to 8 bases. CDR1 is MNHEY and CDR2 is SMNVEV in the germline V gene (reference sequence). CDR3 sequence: CASSLGRATEAFF. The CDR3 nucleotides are TGTGCCAGCAGTTTAGGCAGGGCCACTGAAGCTTTCTTT.

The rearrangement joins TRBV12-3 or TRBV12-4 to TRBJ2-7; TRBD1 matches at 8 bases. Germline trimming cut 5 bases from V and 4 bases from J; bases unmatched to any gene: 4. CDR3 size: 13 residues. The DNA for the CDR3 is TGTGCCAGCAGTCTGGGACAGGTGTACGAGCAGTACTTC. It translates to CASSLGQVYEQYF.

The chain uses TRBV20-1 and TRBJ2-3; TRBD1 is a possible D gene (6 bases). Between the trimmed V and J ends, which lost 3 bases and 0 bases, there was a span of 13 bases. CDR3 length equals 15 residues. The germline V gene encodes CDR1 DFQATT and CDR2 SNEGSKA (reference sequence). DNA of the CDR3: TGCAGTGCTAGTAGGATGGGGGCAAGCACAGATACGCAGTATTTT. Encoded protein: CSASRMGASTDTQYF.

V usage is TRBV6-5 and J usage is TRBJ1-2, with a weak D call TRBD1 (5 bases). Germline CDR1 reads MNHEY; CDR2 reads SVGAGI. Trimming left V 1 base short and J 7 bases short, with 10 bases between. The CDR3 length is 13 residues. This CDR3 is CASSYFGGGGYTF. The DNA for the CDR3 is TGTGCCAGCAGTTACTTCGGGGGAGGTGGCTACACCTTC.

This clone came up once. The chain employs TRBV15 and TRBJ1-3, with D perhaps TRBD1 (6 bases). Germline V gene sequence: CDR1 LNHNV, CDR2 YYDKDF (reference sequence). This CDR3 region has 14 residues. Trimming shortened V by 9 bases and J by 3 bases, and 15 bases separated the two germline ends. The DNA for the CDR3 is TGTGCCACTAAAGACAGGCAGCATGGAAACACCATATATTTT. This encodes CATKDRQHGNTIYF.

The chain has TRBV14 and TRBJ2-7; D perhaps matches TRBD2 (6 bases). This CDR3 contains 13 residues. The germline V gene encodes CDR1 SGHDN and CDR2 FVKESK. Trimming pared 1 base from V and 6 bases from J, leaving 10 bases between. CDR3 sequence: CASSQVYGGEQYF. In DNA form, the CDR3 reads TGTGCCAGCAGCCAAGTTTACGGGGGCGAGCAGTACTTC.

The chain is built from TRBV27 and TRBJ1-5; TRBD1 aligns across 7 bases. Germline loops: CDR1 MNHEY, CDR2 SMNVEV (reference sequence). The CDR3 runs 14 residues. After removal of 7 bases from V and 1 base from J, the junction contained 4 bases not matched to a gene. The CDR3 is CASMRGRSNQPQHF. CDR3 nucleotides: TGTGCCAGCATGAGGGGGCGAAGCAATCAGCCCCAGCATTTT.